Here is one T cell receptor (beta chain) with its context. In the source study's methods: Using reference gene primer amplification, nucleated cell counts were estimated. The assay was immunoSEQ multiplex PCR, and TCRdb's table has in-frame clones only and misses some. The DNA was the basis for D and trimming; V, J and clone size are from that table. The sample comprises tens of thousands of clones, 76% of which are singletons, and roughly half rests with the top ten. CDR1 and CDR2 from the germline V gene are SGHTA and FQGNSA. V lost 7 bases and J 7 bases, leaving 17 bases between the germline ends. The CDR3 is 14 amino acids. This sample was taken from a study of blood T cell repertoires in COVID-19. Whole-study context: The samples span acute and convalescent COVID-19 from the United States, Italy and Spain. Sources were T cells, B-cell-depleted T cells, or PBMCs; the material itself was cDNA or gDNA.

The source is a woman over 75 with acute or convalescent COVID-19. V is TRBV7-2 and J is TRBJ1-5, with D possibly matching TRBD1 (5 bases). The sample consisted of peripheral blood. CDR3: CASTPGGEWQPQHF. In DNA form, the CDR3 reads TGTGCCAGCACCCCTGGGGGGGAGTGGCAGCCCCAGCATTTT.